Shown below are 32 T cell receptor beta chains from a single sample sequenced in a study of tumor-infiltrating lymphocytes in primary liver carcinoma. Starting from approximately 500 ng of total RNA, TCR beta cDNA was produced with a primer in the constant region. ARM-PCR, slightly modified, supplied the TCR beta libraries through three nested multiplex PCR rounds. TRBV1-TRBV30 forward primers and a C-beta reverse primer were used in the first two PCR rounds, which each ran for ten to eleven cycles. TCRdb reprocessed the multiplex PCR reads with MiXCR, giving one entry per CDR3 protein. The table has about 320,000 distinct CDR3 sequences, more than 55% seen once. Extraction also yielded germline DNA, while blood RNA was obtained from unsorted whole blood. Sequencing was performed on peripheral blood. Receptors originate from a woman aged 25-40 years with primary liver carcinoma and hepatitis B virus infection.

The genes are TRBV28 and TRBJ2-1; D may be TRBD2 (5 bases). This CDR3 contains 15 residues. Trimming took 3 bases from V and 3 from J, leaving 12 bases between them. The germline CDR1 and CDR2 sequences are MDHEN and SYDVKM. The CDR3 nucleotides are TGTGCCAGCAGTTTTCCCGGGATTGGCTACAATGAGCAGTTCTTC. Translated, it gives CASSFPGIGYNEQFF.

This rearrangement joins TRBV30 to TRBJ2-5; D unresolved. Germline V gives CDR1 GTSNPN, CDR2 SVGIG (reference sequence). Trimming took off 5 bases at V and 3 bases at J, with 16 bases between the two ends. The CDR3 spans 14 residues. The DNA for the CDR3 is TGTGCCTGGTTTCCTGGGCGGTATAAAGAGACCCAGTACTTC. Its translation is CAWFPGRYKETQYF.

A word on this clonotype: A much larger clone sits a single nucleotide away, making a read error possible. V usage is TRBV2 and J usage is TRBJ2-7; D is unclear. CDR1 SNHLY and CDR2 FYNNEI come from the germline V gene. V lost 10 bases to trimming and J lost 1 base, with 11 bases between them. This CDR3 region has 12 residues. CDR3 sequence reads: CANILGSYEQYF. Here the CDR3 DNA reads TGTGCCAACATTCTAGGATCCTACGAGCAGTACTTC.

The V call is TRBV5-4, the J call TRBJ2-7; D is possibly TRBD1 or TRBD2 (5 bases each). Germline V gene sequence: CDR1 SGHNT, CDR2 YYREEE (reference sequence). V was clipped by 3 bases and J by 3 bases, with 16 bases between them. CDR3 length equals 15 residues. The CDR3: CASSSGTRTSYEQYF. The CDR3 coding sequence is TGTGCCAGCAGCTCCGGGACCCGAACGAGCTACGAGCAGTACTTC. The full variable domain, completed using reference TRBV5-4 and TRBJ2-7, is ETGVTQSPTHLIKTRGQQVTLRCSSQSGHNTVSWYQQALGQGPQFIFQYYREEENGRGNFPPRFSGLQFPNYSSELNVNALELDDSALYLCASSSGTRTSYEQYFGPGTRLTVT.

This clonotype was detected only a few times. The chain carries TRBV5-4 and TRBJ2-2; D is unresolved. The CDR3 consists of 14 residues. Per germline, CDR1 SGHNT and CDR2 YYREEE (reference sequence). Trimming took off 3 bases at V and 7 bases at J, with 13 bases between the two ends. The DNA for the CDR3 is TGTGCCAGCAGCTCCCGAGGTTATGACGGGGAGCTGTTTTTT. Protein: CASSSRGYDGELFF.

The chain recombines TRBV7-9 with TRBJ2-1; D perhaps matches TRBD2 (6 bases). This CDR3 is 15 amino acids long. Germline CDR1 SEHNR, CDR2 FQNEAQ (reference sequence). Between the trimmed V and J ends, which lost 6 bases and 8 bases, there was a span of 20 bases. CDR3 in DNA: TGTGCCAGCAGTTTCGACGGGGGAGGTATCTATGAGCAGTTCTTC. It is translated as CASSFDGGGIYEQFF.

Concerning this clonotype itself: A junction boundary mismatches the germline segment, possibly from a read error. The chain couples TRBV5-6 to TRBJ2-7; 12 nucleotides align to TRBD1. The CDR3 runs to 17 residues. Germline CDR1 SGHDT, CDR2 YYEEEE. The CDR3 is CVSIPGQGAFGQYEQYF. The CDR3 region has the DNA TGTGTCAGCATCCCGGGACAGGGGGCCTTTGGGCAATACGAGCAGTACTTC.

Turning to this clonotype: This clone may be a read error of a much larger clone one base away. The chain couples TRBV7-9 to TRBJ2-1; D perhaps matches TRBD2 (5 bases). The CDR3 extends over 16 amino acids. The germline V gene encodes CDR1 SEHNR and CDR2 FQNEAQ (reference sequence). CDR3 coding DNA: TGTGACAGCAGCTTTAGTAGGGCGGGCTCCTACAATGAGCAGTTCTTC. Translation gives CDSSFSRAGSYNEQFF.

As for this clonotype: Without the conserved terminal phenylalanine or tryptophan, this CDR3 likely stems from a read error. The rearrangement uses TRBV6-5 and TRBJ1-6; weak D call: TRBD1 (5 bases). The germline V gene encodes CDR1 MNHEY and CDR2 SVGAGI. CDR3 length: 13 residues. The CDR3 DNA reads TGTGCCAGCAGTAGGGGCAATAATTCACTCCTCCACCTT. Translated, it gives CASSRGNNSLLHL.

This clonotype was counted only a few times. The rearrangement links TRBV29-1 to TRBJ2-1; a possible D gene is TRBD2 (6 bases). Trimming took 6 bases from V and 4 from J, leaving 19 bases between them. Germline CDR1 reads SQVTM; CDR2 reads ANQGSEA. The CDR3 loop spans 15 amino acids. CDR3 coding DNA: TGCAGCGTCAGAAGCGGGTATAGGGCGTACAATGAGCAGTTCTTC. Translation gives CSVRSGYRAYNEQFF.

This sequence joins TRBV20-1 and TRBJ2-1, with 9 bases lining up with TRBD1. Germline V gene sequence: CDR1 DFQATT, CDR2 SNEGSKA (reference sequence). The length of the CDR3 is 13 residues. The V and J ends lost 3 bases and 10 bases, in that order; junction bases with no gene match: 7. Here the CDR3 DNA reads TGCAGTGCTAGCATGGGACAGGGACAAGAGCAGTTCTTC. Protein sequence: CSASMGQGQEQFF.

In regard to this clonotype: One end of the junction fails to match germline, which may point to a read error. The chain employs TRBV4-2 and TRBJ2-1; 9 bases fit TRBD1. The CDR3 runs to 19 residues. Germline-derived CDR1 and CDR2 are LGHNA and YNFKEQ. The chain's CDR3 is CASNQDWVERTGVYNEQFF. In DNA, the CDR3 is TGTGCCAGCAACCAAGACTGGGTCGAGCGGACAGGGGTTTACAATGAGCAGTTCTTC.

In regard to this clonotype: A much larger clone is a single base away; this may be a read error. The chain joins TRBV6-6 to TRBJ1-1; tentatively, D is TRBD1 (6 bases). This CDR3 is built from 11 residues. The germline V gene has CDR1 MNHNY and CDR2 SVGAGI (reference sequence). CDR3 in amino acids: CASSGPRGALF. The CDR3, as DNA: TGTGCCAGCAGCGGCCCAAGGGGGGCTCTCTTT.

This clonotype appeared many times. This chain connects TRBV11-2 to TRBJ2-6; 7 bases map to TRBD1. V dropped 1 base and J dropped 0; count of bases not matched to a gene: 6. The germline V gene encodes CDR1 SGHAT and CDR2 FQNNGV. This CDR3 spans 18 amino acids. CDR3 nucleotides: TGTGCCAGCAGCTTAGGCAGGCCAGGGGGCTCTGGGGCCAACGTCCTGACTTTC. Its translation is CASSLGRPGGSGANVLTF.

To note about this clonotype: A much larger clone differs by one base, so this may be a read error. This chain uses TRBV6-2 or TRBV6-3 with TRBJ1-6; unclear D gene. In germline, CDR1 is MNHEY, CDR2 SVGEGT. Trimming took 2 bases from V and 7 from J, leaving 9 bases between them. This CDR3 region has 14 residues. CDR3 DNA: TGTGCCAGCAGTTACCCTGAATCGAATTCACCCCTCCACTTT. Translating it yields CASSYPESNSPLHF.

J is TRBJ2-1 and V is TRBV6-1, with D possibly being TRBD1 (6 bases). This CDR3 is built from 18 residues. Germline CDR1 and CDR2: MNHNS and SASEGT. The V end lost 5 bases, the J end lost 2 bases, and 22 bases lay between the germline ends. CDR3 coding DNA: TGTGCCAGCAGTAGAAACCAACAGGGAGTGGGGCCCTACAATGAGCAGTTCTTC. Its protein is CASSRNQQGVGPYNEQFF.

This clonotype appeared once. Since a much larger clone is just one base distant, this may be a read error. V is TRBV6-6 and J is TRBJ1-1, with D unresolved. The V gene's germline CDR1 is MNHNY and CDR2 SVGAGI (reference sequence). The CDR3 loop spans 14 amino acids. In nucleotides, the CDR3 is TGTGCCAGGAGTTATGAGGGTGGGAACACTGAAGCTTTCTTT. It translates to CARSYEGGNTEAFF.

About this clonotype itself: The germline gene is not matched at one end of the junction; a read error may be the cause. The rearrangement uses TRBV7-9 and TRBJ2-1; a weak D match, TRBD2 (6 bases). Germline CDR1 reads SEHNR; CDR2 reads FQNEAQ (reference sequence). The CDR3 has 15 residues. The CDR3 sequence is CASSWGSTWGDEQFF. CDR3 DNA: TGTGCCAGCAGCTGGGGATCCACCTGGGGGGATGAGCAGTTTTTC.

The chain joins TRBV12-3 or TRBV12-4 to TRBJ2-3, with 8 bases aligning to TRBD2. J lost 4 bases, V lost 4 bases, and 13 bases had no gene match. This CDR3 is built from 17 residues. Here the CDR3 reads CASSSTTPAGVSDTQYF. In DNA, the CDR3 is TGTGCCAGCAGTTCCACGACTCCAGCGGGAGTCTCAGATACGCAGTATTTT.

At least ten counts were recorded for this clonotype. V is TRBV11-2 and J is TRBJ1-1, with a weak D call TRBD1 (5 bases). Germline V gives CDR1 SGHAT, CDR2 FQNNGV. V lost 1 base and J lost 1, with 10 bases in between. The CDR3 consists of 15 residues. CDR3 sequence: CASSLVPRANTEAFF. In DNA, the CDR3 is TGTGCCAGCAGCTTAGTTCCCAGGGCGAACACTGAAGCTTTCTTT.

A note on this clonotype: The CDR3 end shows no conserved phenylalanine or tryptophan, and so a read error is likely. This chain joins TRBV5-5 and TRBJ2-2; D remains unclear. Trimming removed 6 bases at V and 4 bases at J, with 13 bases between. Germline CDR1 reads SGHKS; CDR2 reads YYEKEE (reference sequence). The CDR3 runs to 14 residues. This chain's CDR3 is CASTREVATGELFL. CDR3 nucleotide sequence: TGTGCCAGCACCCGAGAGGTGGCCACCGGGGAGCTGTTTCTT.

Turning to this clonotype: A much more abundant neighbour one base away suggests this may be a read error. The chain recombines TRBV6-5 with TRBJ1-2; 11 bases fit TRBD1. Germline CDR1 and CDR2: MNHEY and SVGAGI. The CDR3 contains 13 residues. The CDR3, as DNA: TGTGCCGGCAGGTCCGGGACAGGGGGTGGCTACACCTTC. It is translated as CAGRSGTGGGYTF.

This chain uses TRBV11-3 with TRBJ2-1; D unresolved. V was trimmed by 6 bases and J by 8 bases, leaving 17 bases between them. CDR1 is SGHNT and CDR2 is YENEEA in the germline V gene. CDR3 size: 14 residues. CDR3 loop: CASSFPDPGHEQFF. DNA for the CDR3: TGTGCCAGCAGTTTCCCCGACCCGGGTCATGAGCAGTTCTTC.

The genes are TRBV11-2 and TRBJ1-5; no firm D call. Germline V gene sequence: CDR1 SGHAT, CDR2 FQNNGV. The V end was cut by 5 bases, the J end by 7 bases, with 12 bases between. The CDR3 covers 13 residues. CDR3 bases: TGTGCCAGCAGCACCCGACTGAGGCAGCCCCAGCATTTT. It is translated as CASSTRLRQPQHF.

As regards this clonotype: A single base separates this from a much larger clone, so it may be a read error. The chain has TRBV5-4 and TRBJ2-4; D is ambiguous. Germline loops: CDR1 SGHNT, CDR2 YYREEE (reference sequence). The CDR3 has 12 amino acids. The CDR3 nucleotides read TGTGCCAGCAGTTTGGAGACAAACATTCAGTACTTC. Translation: CASSLETNIQYF.

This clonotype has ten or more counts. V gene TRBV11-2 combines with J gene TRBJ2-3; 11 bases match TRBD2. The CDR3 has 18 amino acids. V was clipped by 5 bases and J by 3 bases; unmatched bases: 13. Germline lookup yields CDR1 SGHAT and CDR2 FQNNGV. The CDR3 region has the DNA TGTGCCAGCAGCCCGACGGGTGCACTAGCGGGAGTAACAGATACGCAGTATTTT. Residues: CASSPTGALAGVTDTQYF.

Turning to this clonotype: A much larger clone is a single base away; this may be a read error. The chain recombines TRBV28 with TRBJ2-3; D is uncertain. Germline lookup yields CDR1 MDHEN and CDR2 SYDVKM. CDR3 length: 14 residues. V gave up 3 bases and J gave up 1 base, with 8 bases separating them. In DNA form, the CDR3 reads TGTGCCAGCAGTTTTCTATCGTGCACAGATACGCAGTATTTT. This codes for CASSFLSCTDTQYF.

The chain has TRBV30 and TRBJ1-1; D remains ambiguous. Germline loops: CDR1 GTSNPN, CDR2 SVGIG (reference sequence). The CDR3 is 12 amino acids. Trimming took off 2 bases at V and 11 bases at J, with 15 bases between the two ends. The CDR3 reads CAWSTPGRRAFF. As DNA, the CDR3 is TGTGCCTGGAGTACCCCGGGAAGACGGGCTTTCTTT. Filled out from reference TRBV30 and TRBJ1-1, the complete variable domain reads SQTIHQWPATLVQPVGSPLSLECTVEGTSNPNLYWYRQAAGRGLQLLFYSVGIGQISSEVPQNLSASRPQDRQFILSSKKLLLSDSGFYLCAWSTPGRRAFFGQGTRLTVV.

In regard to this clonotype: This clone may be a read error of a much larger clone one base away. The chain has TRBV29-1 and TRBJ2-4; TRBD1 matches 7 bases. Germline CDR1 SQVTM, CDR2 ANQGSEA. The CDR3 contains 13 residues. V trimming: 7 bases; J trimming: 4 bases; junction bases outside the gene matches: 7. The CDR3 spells CSASGTAKNIQYF. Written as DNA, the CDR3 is TGCAGCGCGTCCGGGACAGCTAAAAACATTCAGTACTTC.

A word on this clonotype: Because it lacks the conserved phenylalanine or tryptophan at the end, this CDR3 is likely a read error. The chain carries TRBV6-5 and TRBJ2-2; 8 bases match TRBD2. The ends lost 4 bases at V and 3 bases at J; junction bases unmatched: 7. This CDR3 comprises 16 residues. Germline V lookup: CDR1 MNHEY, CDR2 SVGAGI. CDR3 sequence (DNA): TGTGCCAGCAGTTCCCCTACGGGAGGGTACACCGGGGAGCTGTTTTCT. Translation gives CASSSPTGGYTGELFS.

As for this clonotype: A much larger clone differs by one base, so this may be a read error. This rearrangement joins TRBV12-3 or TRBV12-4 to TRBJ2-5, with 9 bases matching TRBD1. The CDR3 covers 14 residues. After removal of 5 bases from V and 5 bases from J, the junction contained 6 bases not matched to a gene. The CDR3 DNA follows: TGTGCCAGCAGTGAGGGACAGGGCATGGAGACCCAGTACTTC. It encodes CASSEGQGMETQYF.

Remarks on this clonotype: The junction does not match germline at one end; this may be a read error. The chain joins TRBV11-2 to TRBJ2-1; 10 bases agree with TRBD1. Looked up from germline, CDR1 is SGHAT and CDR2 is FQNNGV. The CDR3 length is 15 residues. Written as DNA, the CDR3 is TGTGCCAGCAGCTTATGGGACAGGGGTTACAATGAGCAGTCCTTC. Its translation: CASSLWDRGYNEQSF.